The rows below give T cell receptor beta chains drawn from one sample of a study of blood T cell repertoires in COVID-19. Only in-frame clones appear in the TCRdb table, and some are missing; sequencing was by immunoSEQ multiplex PCR. The profile shows about 110,000 clones, more than 65% of them singletons. The sequencing input was peripheral blood. The receptors stem from an elderly woman with active or convalescent COVID-19. CDR3s include the opening cysteine and the closing phenylalanine or tryptophan. D genes are given only for firm matches. Rows give clone size only sometimes, using once, few, many, or a class for an expanded clone.

cdr3_nt cdr3_aa v_call d_call clone_size j_call
TGTGCCAGCAGTTACTCAGCAGGGGGGAATTCACCCCTCCACTTT CASSYSAGGNSPLHF TRBV6-5 TRBD1 . TRBJ1-6
TGTGCCAGCAGGGGACTAGCGGGAGATGAGCAGTTCTTC CASRGLAGDEQFF TRBV3-1/TRBV3-2 TRBD2 . TRBJ2-1
TGTGCCATCAGTGAGTCGACTCGTCGAGGGTCCACAGATACGCAGTATTTT CAISESTRRGSTDTQYF TRBV10-3 . . TRBJ2-3
TGTGCCAGCAGCTTGGCGCGGTTGAAGAGCTATCCTAACTATGGCTACACCTTC CASSLARLKSYPNYGYTF TRBV5-6 . . TRBJ1-2
TGTGCCAGCAGCTTAGATCGTAGGGGTCTTTCTGGAAACACCATATATTTT CASSLDRRGLSGNTIYF TRBV11-2 . . TRBJ1-3
TGTGCCAGTAGTATTAGGAGAAAGAAGAACGAGCAGTACTTC CASSIRRKKNEQYF TRBV19 . . TRBJ2-7
TGTGCCAGCAGCTCTGTTACGGGAGAGACCCAGTACTTC CASSSVTGETQYF TRBV7-2 . . TRBJ2-5
TGTGCCAGTATAGGAGCGTACACCGGGGAGCTGTTTTTT CASIGAYTGELFF TRBV19 . few TRBJ2-2
TGTGCCAGCAGTTTGGACAGGAGCCAAGAGACCCAGTACTTC CASSLDRSQETQYF TRBV5-4 TRBD1 . TRBJ2-5
TGCGCCAGCAGACGGACTAGCGGGAGATCCTACGAGCAGTACTTC CASRRTSGRSYEQYF TRBV5-1 TRBD2 once TRBJ2-7
TGTGCCAGCAGCTTGCTAGGCAGGGTAAACACCATATATTTT CASSLLGRVNTIYF TRBV5-6 . . TRBJ1-3
TGTGCCAGCAGCTTGGGAGGACAGGGCCCCGGGGAGCTGTTTTTT CASSLGGQGPGELFF TRBV5-4 TRBD1 . TRBJ2-2
TGTGCCAGCAACCAGGCGGGTATGGGAGAGAAGACCCAGTACTTC CASNQAGMGEKTQYF TRBV28 . . TRBJ2-5
TGTGCCAGCAGTGAAAACTACAGGGCGGAGACCCAGTACTTC CASSENYRAETQYF TRBV25-1 . . TRBJ2-5
TGTGCCAGCAGTCCCCTCGGTACCAACGTCCTGACTTTC CASSPLGTNVLTF TRBV28 . . TRBJ2-6
TGTGCCAGCAGCTTATATGGGACTAGCTCAGATACGCAGTATTTT CASSLYGTSSDTQYF TRBV7-3 TRBD2 . TRBJ2-3
TGCAGTGCTAGAGATCCCGGGGAGCAGTTCTTC CSARDPGEQFF TRBV20-1 . once TRBJ2-1
TGTGCCATTGAAGCTACTGGAAACACCATATATTTT CAIEATGNTIYF TRBV10-3 . . TRBJ1-3
TGTGCCAGCAGCTTAGCGCCTACTAGCGGGAGACCCGGCGAGCAGTACTTC CASSLAPTSGRPGEQYF TRBV7-2 TRBD2 . TRBJ2-7
TGTGCCAGCAGCGTTACCCGGGATCAGCCCCAGCATTTT CASSVTRDQPQHF TRBV7-9 . . TRBJ1-5
TGCGCCAGCAGCGCGGACAGGGACACTGAAGCTTTCTTT CASSADRDTEAFF TRBV5-1 TRBD1 . TRBJ1-1
TGTGCCAGCAGCTTTTCTGGCAATCAGCCCCAGCATTTT CASSFSGNQPQHF TRBV5-6 . . TRBJ1-5
TGTGCCAGCAGAGCAGGTGGCGAGCAGTACTTC CASRAGGEQYF TRBV6-5 . . TRBJ2-7
TGCAGTGCCTCCCCGTTAGATACGCAGTATTTT CSASPLDTQYF TRBV20-1 . . TRBJ2-3
TGTGCCAGTTGGCCGGGAGTCTATAATTCACCCCTCCACTTT CASWPGVYNSPLHF TRBV6-5 . . TRBJ1-6
TGTGCCAGCAGTGCGAGCAACACTGAAGCTTTCTTT CASSASNTEAFF TRBV11-2 . . TRBJ1-1
TGTGCCAGTAGTATAGGGAATACTAGATCGGGAGAGACCCAGTACTTC CASSIGNTRSGETQYF TRBV19 . . TRBJ2-5
TGTGCCAGCACGGCTAGCGTTTCCTACGAGCAGTACTTC CASTASVSYEQYF TRBV6-5 . few TRBJ2-7
TGTGCCATCAGTGAGTTCGGGGGACAGCCCTCTGGAAACACCATATATTTT CAISEFGGQPSGNTIYF TRBV10-3 TRBD1 . TRBJ1-3
TGTGCCAGCAGTCCCTCTTTGGGACAGGGTAGCTCCTACAATGAGCAGTTCTTC CASSPSLGQGSSYNEQFF TRBV28 TRBD1 . TRBJ2-1
TGTGCCAGCAGTTTACAACTAGGACAGATCTATGGCTACACCTTC CASSLQLGQIYGYTF TRBV28 . . TRBJ1-2
TGCGCCAGCAGAACCGACTGGAGCTCCTACAATGAGCAGTTCTTC CASRTDWSSYNEQFF TRBV5-1 . . TRBJ2-1
TGTGCCAGCAGTGCCGGGACTAGCGGGAGGGGGACCGGGGAGCTGTTTTTT CASSAGTSGRGTGELFF TRBV28 TRBD2 . TRBJ2-2
TGTGCCAGCAGGGACATTTCCGAGCAGTACTTC CASRDISEQYF TRBV25-1 . . TRBJ2-7
TGTGCCACCAGTGACCCCTCCCCCGACAGGAGAGAGACCCAGTACTTC CATSDPSPDRRETQYF TRBV24-1 . . TRBJ2-5
TGTGCCAGCAGTTACCGAAAAGGCGGTGAGACCCAGTACTTC CASSYRKGGETQYF TRBV6-5 . . TRBJ2-5
TGTGCCAGCAGCCTACAGGGGGTCGTAAGCACAGATACGCAGTATTTT CASSLQGVVSTDTQYF TRBV3-1/TRBV3-2 TRBD1 few TRBJ2-3
TGCGCCAGCAGCTTGGGTTCAGGGGTTCAGGGGACCCAGTACTTC CASSLGSGVQGTQYF TRBV5-1 . few TRBJ2-5
TGCAGTGCTAGTGCTGGCAAAATCTATGGCTACACCTTC CSASAGKIYGYTF TRBV20-1 . . TRBJ1-2
TGTGCCAGCAGTGAACAGACAGGGGGCCATGAAAAACTGTTTTTT CASSEQTGGHEKLFF TRBV25-1 TRBD1 . TRBJ1-4
TGTGCCAGCAGCTTAAACAGTAACTATGGCTACACCTTC CASSLNSNYGYTF TRBV7-3 . . TRBJ1-2
TGTGCCAGCAGATCAGGGGGCGCCCTTAATGAAAAACTGTTTTTT CASRSGGALNEKLFF TRBV6-5 TRBD1 . TRBJ1-4
TGCGCCAGCGCCGAACAGGGGCGGGAGACCCAGTACTTC CASAEQGRETQYF TRBV5-1 TRBD1 . TRBJ2-5
TGTGCCAGCAGTTTAGGCGGGAGCTCCTACGAGCAGTACTTC CASSLGGSSYEQYF TRBV28 TRBD2 . TRBJ2-7
TGCGCCAGCAGCTCAGATTCGGGGGGCTACACCTTC CASSSDSGGYTF TRBV5-1 . . TRBJ1-2
TGTGCCAGCAGCCAAGACAGTAACTATGGCTACACCTTC CASSQDSNYGYTF TRBV4-2 . . TRBJ1-2
TGTGCCACCAGTCCTCAGGGGTTAGGCTATGGCTACACCTTC CATSPQGLGYGYTF TRBV24-1 . . TRBJ1-2
TGCGCCAGCAGCCCTGTGGGGGCGCCCATGAACACTGAAGCTTTCTTT CASSPVGAPMNTEAFF TRBV4-1 . . TRBJ1-1
TGTGCCAGCAGTTCGTCGGTGTTTAACTATGGCTACACCTTC CASSSSVFNYGYTF TRBV28 . hyperexpanded TRBJ1-2
TGTGCCAGCAGCCAAGGGACTAGCGGGAGTCATGGGACCCAGTACTTC CASSQGTSGSHGTQYF TRBV3-1/TRBV3-2 TRBD2 . TRBJ2-5
TGTGCCAGCAGTCTAAGACAGACACAAGAGACCCAGTACTTC CASSLRQTQETQYF TRBV2 . . TRBJ2-5
TGTGCCAGCAGTTTCTTCGCACGGCCAGGAGAGACCCAGTACTTC CASSFFARPGETQYF TRBV27 . . TRBJ2-5
TGTGCCATCAGTGAAAGGACAGGGCTGAACACTGAAGCTTTCTTT CAISERTGLNTEAFF TRBV10-3 TRBD1 . TRBJ1-1
TGTGCCAGTTGTCACAGGGATCGGTGCACTGAAGCTTTCTTT CASCHRDRCTEAFF TRBV19 . . TRBJ1-1